These 15 T cell receptor beta chains share one sample of origin, sequenced in a study of cytomegalovirus exposure and HLA in healthy donors. The primer mix had 60 Vbeta and 13 Jbeta primers. Libraries were prepared by immunoSEQ multiplex PCR; TCRdb keeps only in-frame clonotypes and omits some of them. The sample shows tens of thousands of clones, approximately 86% of them seen only once. Sequenced sample: PBMCs. These receptors originate from a man aged 30-40 years in good health and CMV-seropositive.

The V and J genes are TRBV7-9 and TRBJ2-2; TRBD2 is a possible D gene (6 bases). The V end lost 5 bases, the J end lost 2 bases, and 12 bases lay between the germline ends. Germline-derived CDR1 and CDR2 are SEHNR and FQNEAQ (reference sequence). The CDR3 sequence is 15 residues long. CDR3 sequence reads: CASSPWTTNTGELFF. The CDR3 DNA reads as TGTGCCAGCAGCCCCTGGACTACCAACACCGGGGAGCTGTTTTTT.

This chain joins TRBV7-6 and TRBJ2-1, with TRBD2 matching over 11 bases. The length of the CDR3 is 14 residues. Germline V gene sequence: CDR1 SGHVS, CDR2 FNYEAQ. The V and J ends lost 1 base and 12 bases, in that order; junction bases with no gene match: 5. CDR3 protein: CASSLGGTSGRQFF. Here the CDR3 DNA reads TGTGCCAGCAGCTTAGGTGGGACTAGCGGACGGCAGTTCTTC.

The rearrangement links TRBV14 to TRBJ1-1, with 8 bases that match TRBD1. The V gene end was trimmed by 4 bases and the J gene end by 0 bases; junction bases not matched to a gene: 7. CDR3 size: 16 residues. From germline, CDR1 is SGHDN and CDR2 FVKESK. DNA of the CDR3: TGTGCCAGCAGCCTTCGACAGGGGCGATTGAACACTGAAGCTTTCTTT. Its translation is CASSLRQGRLNTEAFF. The whole variable domain, filled in from reference TRBV14 and TRBJ1-1, reads EAGVTQFPSHSVIEKGQTVTLRCDPISGHDNLYWYRRVMGKEIKFLLHFVKESKQDESGMPNNRFLAERTGGTYSTLKVQPAELEDSGVYFCASSLRQGRLNTEAFFGQGTRLTVV.

The chain is built from TRBV4-1 and TRBJ2-1, with 9 bases fitting TRBD1. Germline CDR1 is MGHRA and CDR2 is YSYEKL. V shed 0 bases, J shed 6 bases, and the junction held 15 bases outside the gene matches. CDR3 length: 19 residues. CDR3 DNA sequence: TGCGCCAGCAGCCAAGATTCTTGGGGGACAGGGCGGGGTGGCAATGAGCAGTTCTTC. This gives the protein CASSQDSWGTGRGGNEQFF.

The rearrangement joins TRBV9 to TRBJ2-5, with 8 positions matching TRBD2. V trimming: 0 bases; J trimming: 4 bases; junction bases outside the gene matches: 2. The CDR3 sequence is 14 residues long. Germline CDR1 is SGDLS and CDR2 is YYNGEE. CDR3 in amino acids: CASSVAGLGETQYF. CDR3 DNA: TGTGCCAGCAGCGTAGCGGGACTAGGAGAGACCCAGTACTTC.

This chain uses TRBV5-1 with TRBJ1-1, with a possible D match to TRBD1 (5 bases). This CDR3 is 13 amino acids long. The V and J ends lost 5 bases and 1 base respectively, with 9 bases between them. The germline gives CDR1 SGHRS, CDR2 YFSETQ. The CDR3 sequence is CASSFRANTEAFF. The CDR3 region has the DNA TGCGCCAGCAGTTTCAGGGCGAACACTGAAGCTTTCTTT.

V and J are TRBV28 and TRBJ2-2, with D perhaps matching TRBD2 (6 bases). CDR1 MDHEN and CDR2 SYDVKM come from the germline V gene. The CDR3 runs 17 residues. Trimming took 2 bases from V and 6 from J, leaving 19 bases between them. Written as DNA, the CDR3 is TGTGCCAGCAGTTTACTGGCGGACTACTGGGGGGCCGGGGAGCTGTTTTTT. It codes for CASSLLADYWGAGELFF.

This clone was found once. This chain uses TRBV4-2 with TRBJ2-7, with D perhaps TRBD1 (5 bases). This CDR3 comprises 13 residues. With 3 bases removed from V and 5 bases from J, the gap between germline ends came to 11 bases. CDR1 is LGHNA, CDR2 YNFKEQ, per germline. The CDR3 reads CASSHPEGDEQYF. The CDR3 DNA reads TGTGCCAGCAGCCATCCTGAAGGGGACGAGCAGTACTTC.

The chain combines TRBV19 with TRBJ2-3, with 7 bases identical to TRBD1. Germline CDR1 is LNHDA and CDR2 is SQIVND (reference sequence). The CDR3 spans 16 residues. V was clipped by 6 bases and J by 4 bases; unmatched bases: 13. CDR3 residues: CASSRIDRVRSDTQYF. The CDR3 DNA sequence: TGTGCCAGTAGCCGAATCGACAGGGTTCGGTCAGATACGCAGTATTTT.

The genes are TRBV28 and TRBJ2-7; the match to TRBD2 covers 10 bases. This CDR3 region has 12 residues. V dropped 9 bases and J dropped 4; count of bases not matched to a gene: 3. Per the germline V gene, CDR1 is MDHEN and CDR2 is SYDVKM. The CDR3 here is CASGLAVYEQYF. CDR3 coding DNA: TGTGCCAGTGGACTAGCGGTGTACGAGCAGTACTTC.

This clone appeared a single time. The V and J genes are TRBV29-1 and TRBJ2-2, with D tentatively TRBD2 (6 bases). V lost 7 bases, J lost 0 bases, and 18 bases lay in between. CDR3 length equals 16 residues. Germline V gene sequence: CDR1 SQVTM, CDR2 ANQGSEA. The DNA of the CDR3 is TGCAGCGCCAAGGACGGACTACTCGCGAACACCGGGGAGCTGTTTTTT. This gives the protein CSAKDGLLANTGELFF.

The chain recombines TRBV28 with TRBJ2-7, with TRBD1 matching 9 bases. Germline CDR1 is MDHEN and CDR2 is SYDVKM. V lost 2 bases to trimming and J lost 7 bases; unmatched junction nucleotides: 9. CDR3 length: 15 amino acids. The CDR3 is CASSLPEGQGSEQYF. The CDR3 DNA reads TGTGCCAGCAGTTTACCCGAGGGACAGGGAAGTGAGCAGTACTTC.

The chain employs TRBV5-5 and TRBJ2-7; maybe TRBD1 (6 bases). Germline CDR1 is SGHKS and CDR2 is YYEKEE (reference sequence). The CDR3 runs 14 residues. V gave up 0 bases and J gave up 3 bases, with 10 bases separating them. CDR3 loop: CASSLAGVIYEQYF. CDR3 in DNA: TGTGCCAGCAGCTTGGCAGGGGTTATCTACGAGCAGTACTTC.

By sample fraction, this clone is medium-sized (0.01 to 0.1%). V is TRBV7-9 and J is TRBJ1-1; 9 nucleotides match TRBD1. The CDR3 sequence is 18 residues long. Germline V gene data show CDR1 as SEHNR and CDR2 as FQNEAQ (reference sequence). The V gene end was trimmed by 1 base and the J gene end by 7 bases; junction bases not matched to a gene: 16. This chain's CDR3 is CASSLVTAGTGSWGEAFF. Written as DNA, the CDR3 is TGTGCCAGCAGCTTAGTTACTGCCGGGACAGGGAGTTGGGGTGAAGCTTTCTTT.

V usage is TRBV30 and J usage is TRBJ2-5; D is possibly TRBD1 (5 bases). The CDR3 is 12 residues long. The V end was cut by 4 bases, the J end by 2 bases, with 8 bases between. Germline values: CDR1 GTSNPN, CDR2 SVGIG (reference sequence). This chain's CDR3 is CAWNRGQETQYF. As DNA, the CDR3 is TGTGCCTGGAATAGGGGACAAGAGACCCAGTACTTC.